The following is a TCR beta chain sequence with its context. The data belong to a study of blood T cell repertoires in COVID-19. About the study: Acute and convalescent COVID-19 samples came from the United States, Italy and Spain. From T cells, B-cell-depleted T cells, or PBMCs came the material, which was cDNA or gDNA.

Per the original data handling: Nucleated cell counts were estimated from reference gene primer amplification. Generated by immunoSEQ multiplex PCR, the TCRdb table keeps only in-frame clones and is missing some. V and J calls and clone size come straight from that table; D and trimming were deduced from the DNA. Of roughly 230,000 clones detected, approximately 85% appear once; the ten largest clones hold about 1%. The CDR3 has 11 residues. CDR1 is MDHEN and CDR2 is SYDVKM in the germline V gene. V lost 6 bases and J 6 bases, leaving 8 bases between the germline ends. The sequencing sample was made of peripheral blood. This chain links TRBV28 with TRBJ1-1, with D possibly TRBD1 on 5 matching bases. The receptor's source is a man aged 35 to 55 with acute or convalescent COVID-19. The CDR3 nucleotides are TGTGCCAGCAGCCTCAGGGCTGAAGCTTTCTTT. It is translated as CASSLRAEAFF.